Listed here are 9 T cell receptor beta chains from one sample, sequenced in a study of cytomegalovirus exposure and HLA in healthy donors. The PCR used 60 Vbeta and 13 Jbeta primers. Produced via immunoSEQ multiplex PCR; TCRdb's table is partial and in-frame only. Here the sample spans some 71,000 clones, about 78% being singletons. Sequences were obtained from PBMCs. The receptor source for this set is a young man in good health and CMV-seronegative.

This clone is a singleton in its sample. The V call is TRBV14, the J call TRBJ1-6, with TRBD1 identical over 7 bases. The CDR3 runs 17 residues. Germline V gene lookup returns CDR1 SGHDN and CDR2 FVKESK. V lost 0 bases and J lost 3; bases outside the gene matches: 5. The CDR3 protein is CASSQDDGTVYNSPLHF. CDR3 bases: TGTGCCAGCAGCCAAGACGATGGGACAGTCTATAATTCACCCCTCCACTTT.

The genes are TRBV7-8 and TRBJ1-2; no definite D call. Trimming cost V 8 bases and J 4 bases, with 14 bases left between them. Germline V gene sequence: CDR1 SGHVS, CDR2 FQNEAQ. The CDR3 consists of 13 residues. As DNA, the CDR3 is TGTGCCAGCTCCTCAGAGGCGGCCTATGGCTACACCTTC. As protein: CASSSEAAYGYTF.

The genes are TRBV4-2 and TRBJ2-3, with D unresolved. This CDR3 has 16 residues. In germline, CDR1 is LGHNA, CDR2 YNFKEQ. With 0 bases removed from V and 1 base from J, the gap between germline ends came to 11 bases. This CDR3 reads CASSQESPPRTDTQYF. CDR3 nucleotide sequence: TGTGCCAGCAGCCAAGAATCTCCTCCTCGCACAGATACGCAGTATTTT.

The chain couples TRBV9 to TRBJ1-6, with 10 nucleotides matching TRBD1. V gave up 4 bases and J gave up 5 bases; unmatched junction bases: 3. From germline, CDR1 is SGDLS and CDR2 YYNGEE. This CDR3 has 15 amino acids. CDR3 residues: CASSPGTGDNSPLHF. The CDR3 coding sequence is TGTGCCAGCAGCCCCGGGACAGGGGATAATTCACCCCTCCACTTT.

This clone was seen just once. The chain couples TRBV6-6 to TRBJ2-5; 7 bases match TRBD1. The DNA end is a closer match to TRBJ2-7, so the J assignment may be wrong. The CDR3 has 15 amino acids. From germline, CDR1 is MNHNY and CDR2 SVGAGI (reference sequence). This CDR3 is CASSYRGQRAYEQYF. As DNA, the CDR3 is TGTGCCAGCAGTTATCGGGGACAGAGAGCCTACGAGCAGTACTTC.

The chain couples TRBV30 to TRBJ1-3, with D possibly matching TRBD1 (5 bases). The CDR3 sequence is 14 residues long. Trimming took 7 bases from V and 4 from J, leaving 17 bases between them. Germline loops: CDR1 GTSNPN, CDR2 SVGIG (reference sequence). This chain's CDR3 is CAYQSSGLGNTIYF. The CDR3 region has the DNA TGTGCCTATCAATCTTCAGGGCTAGGAAACACCATATATTTT.

The V gene is TRBV4-2, the J gene TRBJ2-3; 12 positions match TRBD2. Per the germline V gene, CDR1 is LGHNA and CDR2 is YNFKEQ. This CDR3 has 18 residues. Trimming removed 4 bases from V and 2 bases from J; junction bases left unmatched: 10. The CDR3 nucleotides are TGTGCCAGCAGCCCTTTAGGACTAGCGGGGACGCCCACAGATACGCAGTATTTT. Protein: CASSPLGLAGTPTDTQYF.

This clone was observed a single time. This CDR3 is also generated by other DNA sequences in the sample. The chain uses TRBV2 and TRBJ1-4; the D is unclear. This CDR3 is 15 amino acids long. From germline, CDR1 is SNHLY and CDR2 FYNNEI. With 7 bases removed from V and 5 bases from J, the gap between germline ends came to 17 bases. The CDR3 here is CASKVVSQENEKLFF. As DNA, the CDR3 is TGTGCCAGCAAGGTTGTGAGCCAGGAAAATGAAAAACTGTTTTTT.

The genes are TRBV27 and TRBJ1-6, with 7 nucleotides matching TRBD1. Unmatched junction bases numbered 5, after V lost 6 bases and J lost 0 bases. CDR3 length equals 16 residues. Germline lookup yields CDR1 MNHEY and CDR2 SMNVEV (reference sequence). CDR3 coding DNA: TGTGCCAGCAGCCCGACAGGGAACTCCTATAATTCACCCCTCCACTTT. It codes for CASSPTGNSYNSPLHF.